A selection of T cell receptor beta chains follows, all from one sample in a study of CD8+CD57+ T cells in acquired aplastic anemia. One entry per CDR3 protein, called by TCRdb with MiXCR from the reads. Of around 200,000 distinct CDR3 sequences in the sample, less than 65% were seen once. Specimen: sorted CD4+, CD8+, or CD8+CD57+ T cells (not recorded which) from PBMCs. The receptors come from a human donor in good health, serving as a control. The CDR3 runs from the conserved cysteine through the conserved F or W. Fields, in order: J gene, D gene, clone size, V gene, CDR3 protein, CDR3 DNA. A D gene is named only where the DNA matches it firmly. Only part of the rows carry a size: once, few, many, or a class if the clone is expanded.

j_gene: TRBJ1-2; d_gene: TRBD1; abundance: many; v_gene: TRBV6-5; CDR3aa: CASTMGQGAGYTF; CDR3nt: TGTGCCAGCACCATGGGACAGGGCGCTGGCTACACCTTC
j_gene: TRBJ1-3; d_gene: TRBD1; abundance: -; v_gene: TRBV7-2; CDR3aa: CASSPNPGTDGNTIYF; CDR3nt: TGTGCCAGCAGCCCAAACCCCGGGACAGATGGAAACACCATATATTTT
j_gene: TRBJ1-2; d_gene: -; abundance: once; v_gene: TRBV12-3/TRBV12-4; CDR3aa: CASSFLTAYGYTF; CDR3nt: TGTGCCAGCAGTTTTTTGACAGCCTATGGCTACACCTTC
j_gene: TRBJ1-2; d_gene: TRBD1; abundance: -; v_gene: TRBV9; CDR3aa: CASSGQVHYGYTF; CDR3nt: TGTGCCAGCAGTGGACAGGTTCACTATGGCTACACCTTC
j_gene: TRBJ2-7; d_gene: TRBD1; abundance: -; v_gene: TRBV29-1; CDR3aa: CSVVGGLYEQYF; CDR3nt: TGCAGCGTTGTAGGGGGCTTGTACGAGCAGTACTTC
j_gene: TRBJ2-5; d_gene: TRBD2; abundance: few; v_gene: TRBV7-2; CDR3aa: CASSLVSGGAMETQYF; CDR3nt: TGTGCCAGCAGCTTAGTGAGCGGGGGGGCGATGGAGACCCAGTACTTC
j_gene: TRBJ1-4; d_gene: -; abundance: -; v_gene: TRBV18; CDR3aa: CASSPFGTENEKLFF; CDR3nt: TGTGCCAGCTCACCATTCGGGACGGAAAATGAAAAACTGTTTTTT
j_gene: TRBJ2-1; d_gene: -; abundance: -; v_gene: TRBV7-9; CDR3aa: CASSLGTAPDTQFF; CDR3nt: TGTGCCAGCAGCTTAGGTACAGCACCAGATACGCAGTTCTTC
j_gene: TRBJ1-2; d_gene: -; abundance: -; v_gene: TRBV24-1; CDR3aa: CATSDLNGYTF; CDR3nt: TGTGCCACCAGTGACCTAAATGGCTACACCTTC
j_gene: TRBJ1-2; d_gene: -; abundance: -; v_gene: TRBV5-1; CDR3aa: CASSLTDPRVGGYTF; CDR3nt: TGCGCCAGCAGCTTGACTGATCCTCGGGTGGGGGGCTACACCTTC
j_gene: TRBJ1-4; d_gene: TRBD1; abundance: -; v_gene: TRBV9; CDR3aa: CASSVGDRDEKLFF; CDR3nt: TGTGCCAGCAGCGTAGGTGACAGGGATGAAAAACTGTTTTTT
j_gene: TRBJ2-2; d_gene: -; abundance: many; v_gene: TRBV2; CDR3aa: CASITGRAGELFF; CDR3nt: TGTGCCAGCATTACTGGGCGGGCCGGGGAGCTGTTTTTT
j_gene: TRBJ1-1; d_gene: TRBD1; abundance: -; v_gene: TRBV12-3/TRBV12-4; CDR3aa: CASSGTGAEAFF; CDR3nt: TGTGCCAGCAGTGGAACAGGGGCTGAAGCTTTCTTT
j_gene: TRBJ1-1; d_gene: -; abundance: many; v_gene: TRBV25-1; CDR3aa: CATKGNTEAFF; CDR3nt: TGTGCCACCAAGGGGAACACTGAAGCTTTCTTT
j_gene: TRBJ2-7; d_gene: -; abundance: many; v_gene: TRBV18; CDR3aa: CASSRNRDEQYF; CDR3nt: TGTGCCAGCTCAAGGAACAGGGACGAGCAGTACTTC
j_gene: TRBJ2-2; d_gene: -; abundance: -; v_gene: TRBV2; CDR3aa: CASSEESTANTGELFF; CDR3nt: TGTGCCAGCAGTGAAGAGTCGACAGCGAACACCGGGGAGCTGTTTTTT
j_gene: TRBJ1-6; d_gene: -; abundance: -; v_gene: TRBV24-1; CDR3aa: CATETVYSPLHF; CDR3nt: TGTGCCACCGAGACAGTATACTCACCCCTCCACTTT
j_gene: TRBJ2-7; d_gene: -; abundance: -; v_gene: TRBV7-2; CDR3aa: CASSFELRDSSSYEQYF; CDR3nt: TGTGCCAGCAGCTTTGAGCTCCGGGACTCCAGCTCCTACGAGCAGTACTTC
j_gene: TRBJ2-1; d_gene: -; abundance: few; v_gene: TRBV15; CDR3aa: CATSRDQERSEQFF; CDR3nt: TGTGCCACCAGCAGAGATCAAGAGCGTTCTGAGCAGTTCTTC
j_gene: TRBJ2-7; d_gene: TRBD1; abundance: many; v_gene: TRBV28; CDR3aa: CASSSGTASSYEQYF; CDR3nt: TGTGCCAGCAGCTCCGGGACAGCCTCATCCTACGAGCAGTACTTC
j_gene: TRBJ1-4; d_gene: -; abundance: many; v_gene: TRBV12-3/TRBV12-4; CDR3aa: CASSQRRSSLFF; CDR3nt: TGTGCCAGCAGTCAACGTCGGAGTTCACTGTTTTTT
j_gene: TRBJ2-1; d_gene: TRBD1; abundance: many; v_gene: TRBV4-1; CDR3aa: CASSQDRGNYNEQFF; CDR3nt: TGCGCCAGCAGCCAAGACAGGGGGAACTACAATGAGCAGTTCTTC
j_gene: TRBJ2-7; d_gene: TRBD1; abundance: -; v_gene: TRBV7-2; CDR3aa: CASRTDRGYEQYF; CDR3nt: TGTGCCAGCAGGACGGACAGGGGGTACGAGCAGTACTTC
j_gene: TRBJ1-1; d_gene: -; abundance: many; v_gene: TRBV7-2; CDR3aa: CASSFGEGTEAFF; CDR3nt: TGTGCCAGCAGCTTCGGGGAAGGGACTGAAGCTTTCTTT
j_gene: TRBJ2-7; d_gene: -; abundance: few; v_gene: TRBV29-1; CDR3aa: CSGTGGYEQYF; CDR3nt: TGCAGCGGCACGGGTGGCTACGAGCAGTACTTC
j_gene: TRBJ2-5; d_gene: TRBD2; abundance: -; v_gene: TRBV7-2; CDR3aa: CASSLGLAGEVQYF; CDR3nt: TGTGCCAGCAGCTTAGGTCTAGCGGGGGAAGTCCAGTACTTC
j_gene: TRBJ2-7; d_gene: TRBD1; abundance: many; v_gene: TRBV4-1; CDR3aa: CASRMGQGTYEQYF; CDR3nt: TGCGCCAGCAGGATGGGACAGGGAACCTACGAGCAGTACTTC
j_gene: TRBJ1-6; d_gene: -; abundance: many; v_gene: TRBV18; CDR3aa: CASSPPGDTSVHF; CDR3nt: TGTGCCAGCTCTCCCCCGGGGGACACGTCTGTCCACTTT
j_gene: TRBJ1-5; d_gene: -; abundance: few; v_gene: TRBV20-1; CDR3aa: CSASTLNQPQHF; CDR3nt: TGCAGTGCCAGCACCCTCAATCAGCCCCAGCATTTT
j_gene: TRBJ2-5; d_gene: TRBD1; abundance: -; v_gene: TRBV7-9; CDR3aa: CASSHDRAGETQYF; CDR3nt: TGTGCCAGCAGCCATGACAGGGCGGGAGAGACCCAGTACTTC
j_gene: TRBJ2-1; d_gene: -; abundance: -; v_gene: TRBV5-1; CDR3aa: CASSPGRYNEQFF; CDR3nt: TGCGCCAGCAGCCCTGGACGATACAATGAGCAGTTCTTC
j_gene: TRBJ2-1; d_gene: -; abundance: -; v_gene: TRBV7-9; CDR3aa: CASSSGVNEQFF; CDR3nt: TGTGCCAGCAGCTCAGGGGTGAATGAGCAGTTCTTC
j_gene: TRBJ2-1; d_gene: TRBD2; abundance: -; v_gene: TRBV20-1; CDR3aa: CSASTSGGGYNEQFF; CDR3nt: TGCAGTGCTAGCACTAGCGGGGGGGGTTACAATGAGCAGTTCTTC
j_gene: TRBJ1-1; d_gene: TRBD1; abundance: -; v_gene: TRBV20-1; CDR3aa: CSATKTGRGWTEAFF; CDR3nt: TGCAGTGCTACCAAGACAGGGAGGGGGTGGACTGAAGCTTTCTTT
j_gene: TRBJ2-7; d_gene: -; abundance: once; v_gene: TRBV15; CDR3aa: CATSRDLDYEQYF; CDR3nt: TGTGCCACCAGCAGAGACCTTGACTACGAGCAGTACTTC
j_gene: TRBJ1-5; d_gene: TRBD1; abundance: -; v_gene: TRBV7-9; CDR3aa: CASSFRTGERDSNQPQHF; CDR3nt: TGTGCCAGCAGCTTCCGGACAGGCGAAAGGGATAGCAATCAGCCCCAGCATTTT
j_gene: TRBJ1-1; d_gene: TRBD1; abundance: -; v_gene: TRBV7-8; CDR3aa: CASSPGTAARTEAFF; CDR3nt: TGTGCCAGCAGCCCCGGGACAGCCGCGAGGACTGAAGCTTTCTTT
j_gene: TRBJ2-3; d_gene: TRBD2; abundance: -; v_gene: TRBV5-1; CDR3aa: CAGSSGLAGATDTQYF; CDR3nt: TGTGCCGGCAGCTCAGGACTAGCGGGGGCCACAGATACGCAGTACTTT
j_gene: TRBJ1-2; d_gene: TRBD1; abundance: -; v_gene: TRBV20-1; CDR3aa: CSASQGTGNYGYIF; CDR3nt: TGCAGTGCTAGCCAAGGGACAGGGAACTATGGCTACATCTTC
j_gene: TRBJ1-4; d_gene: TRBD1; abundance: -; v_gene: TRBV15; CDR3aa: CATKGQFNEKLFF; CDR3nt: TGTGCCACCAAGGGACAGTTCAATGAAAAACTGTTTTTT
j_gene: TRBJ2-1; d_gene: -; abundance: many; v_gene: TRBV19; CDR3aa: CASSIEGSTLYNEQFF; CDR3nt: TGTGCCAGTAGTATTGAGGGGTCAACCCTCTACAATGAGCAGTTCTTC
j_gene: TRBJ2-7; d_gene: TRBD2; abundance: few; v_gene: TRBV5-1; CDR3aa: CASTALLLTSGGYEQYF; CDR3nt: TGCGCCAGCACCGCACTCCTCCTGACTAGCGGGGGCTACGAGCAGTACTTC
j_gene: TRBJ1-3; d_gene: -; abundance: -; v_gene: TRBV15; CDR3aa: CATSRDRGSTIYF; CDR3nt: TGTGCCACCAGCAGAGATAGGGGGAGCACCATATATTTT
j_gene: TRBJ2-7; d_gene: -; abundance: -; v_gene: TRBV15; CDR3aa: CATSRDLPLRNKQYF; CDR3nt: TGTGCCACCAGCAGAGATTTGCCCCTTAGGAACAAGCAGTACTTC